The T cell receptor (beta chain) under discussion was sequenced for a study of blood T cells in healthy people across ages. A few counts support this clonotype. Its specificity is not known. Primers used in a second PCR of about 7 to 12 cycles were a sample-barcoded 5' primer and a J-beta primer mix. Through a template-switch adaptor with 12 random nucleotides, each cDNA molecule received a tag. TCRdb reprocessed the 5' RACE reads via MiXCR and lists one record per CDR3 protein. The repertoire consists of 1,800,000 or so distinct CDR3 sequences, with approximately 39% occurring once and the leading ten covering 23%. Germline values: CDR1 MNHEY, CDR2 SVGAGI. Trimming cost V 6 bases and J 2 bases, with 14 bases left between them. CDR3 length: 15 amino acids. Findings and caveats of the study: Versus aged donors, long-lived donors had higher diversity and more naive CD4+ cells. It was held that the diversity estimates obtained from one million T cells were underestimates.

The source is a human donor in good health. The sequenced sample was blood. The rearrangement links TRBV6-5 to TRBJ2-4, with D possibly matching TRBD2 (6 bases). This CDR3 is CASRSPGGTKNIQYF. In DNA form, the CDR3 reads TGTGCCAGCAGGTCTCCTGGGGGGACCAAAAACATTCAGTACTTC.